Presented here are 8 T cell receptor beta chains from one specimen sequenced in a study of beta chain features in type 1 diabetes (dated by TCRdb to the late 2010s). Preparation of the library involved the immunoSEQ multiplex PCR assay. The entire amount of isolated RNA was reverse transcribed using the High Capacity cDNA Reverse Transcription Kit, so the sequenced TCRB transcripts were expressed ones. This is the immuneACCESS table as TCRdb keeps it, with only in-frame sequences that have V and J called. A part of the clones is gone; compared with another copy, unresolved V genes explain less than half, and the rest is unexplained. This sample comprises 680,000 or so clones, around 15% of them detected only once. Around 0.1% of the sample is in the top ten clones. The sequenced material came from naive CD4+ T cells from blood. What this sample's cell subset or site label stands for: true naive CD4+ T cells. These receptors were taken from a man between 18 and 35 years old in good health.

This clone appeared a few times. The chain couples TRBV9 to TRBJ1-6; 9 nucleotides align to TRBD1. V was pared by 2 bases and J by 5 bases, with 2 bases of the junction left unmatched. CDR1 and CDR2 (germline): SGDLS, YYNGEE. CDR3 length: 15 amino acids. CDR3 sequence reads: CASSVTGGNNSPLHF. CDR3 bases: TGTGCCAGCAGCGTCACAGGGGGCAATAATTCACCCCTCCACTTT.

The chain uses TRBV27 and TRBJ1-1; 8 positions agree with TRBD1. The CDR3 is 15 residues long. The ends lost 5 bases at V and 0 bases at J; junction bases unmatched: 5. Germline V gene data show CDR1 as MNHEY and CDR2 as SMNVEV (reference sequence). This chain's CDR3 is CASSPWTGLNTEAFF. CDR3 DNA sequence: TGTGCCAGCAGTCCCTGGACAGGGCTGAACACTGAAGCTTTCTTT.

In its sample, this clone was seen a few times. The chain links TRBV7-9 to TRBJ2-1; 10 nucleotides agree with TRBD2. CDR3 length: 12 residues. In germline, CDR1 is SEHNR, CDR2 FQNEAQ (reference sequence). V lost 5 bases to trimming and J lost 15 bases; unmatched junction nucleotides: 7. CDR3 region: CASSPRTSGLFF. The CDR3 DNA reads TGTGCCAGCAGCCCTCGGACTAGCGGCCTGTTCTTC.

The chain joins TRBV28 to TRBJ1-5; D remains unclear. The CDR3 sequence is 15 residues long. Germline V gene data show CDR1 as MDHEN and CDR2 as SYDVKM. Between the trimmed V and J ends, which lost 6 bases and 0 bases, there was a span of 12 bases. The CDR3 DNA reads TGTGCCAGCAGCCCTCGGGATCATAGCAATCAGCCCCAGCATTTT. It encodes CASSPRDHSNQPQHF. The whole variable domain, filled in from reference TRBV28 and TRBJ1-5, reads DVKVTQSSRYLVKRTGEKVFLECVQDMDHENMFWYRQDPGLGLRLIYFSYDVKMKEKGDIPEGYSVSREKKERFSLILESASTNQTSMYLCASSPRDHSNQPQHFGDGTRLSIL.

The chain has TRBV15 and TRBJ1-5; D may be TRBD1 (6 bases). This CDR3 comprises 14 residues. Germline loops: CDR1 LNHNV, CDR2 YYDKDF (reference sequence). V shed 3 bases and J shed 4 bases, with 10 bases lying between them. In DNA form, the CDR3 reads TGTGCCACCAGCAGGGGAACAGGGAATCAGCCCCAGCATTTT. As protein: CATSRGTGNQPQHF.

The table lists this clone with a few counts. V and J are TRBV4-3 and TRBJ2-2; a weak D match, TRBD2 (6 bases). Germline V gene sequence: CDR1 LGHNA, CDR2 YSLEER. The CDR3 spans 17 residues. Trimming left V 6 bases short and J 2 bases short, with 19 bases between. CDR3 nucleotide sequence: TGCGCCAGCAGACTGACTTTCCGGGACTCCAACACCGGGGAGCTGTTTTTT. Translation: CASRLTFRDSNTGELFF.

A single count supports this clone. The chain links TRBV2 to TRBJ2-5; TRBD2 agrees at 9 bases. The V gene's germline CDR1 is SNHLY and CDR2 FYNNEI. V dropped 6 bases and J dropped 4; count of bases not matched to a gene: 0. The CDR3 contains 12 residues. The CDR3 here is CASRTSGETQYF. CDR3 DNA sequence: TGTGCCAGCAGGACTAGCGGAGAGACCCAGTACTTC.

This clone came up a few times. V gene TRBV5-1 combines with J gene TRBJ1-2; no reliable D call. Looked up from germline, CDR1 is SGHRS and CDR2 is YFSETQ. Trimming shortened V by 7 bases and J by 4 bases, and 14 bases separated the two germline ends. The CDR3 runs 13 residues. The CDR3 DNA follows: TGCGCCAGCCCCTGGACCCGTAGCTATGGCTACACCTTC. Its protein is CASPWTRSYGYTF.